This TCR beta chain is from a study of control samples from healthy donors and cancer patients. Sequencing was performed with immunoSEQ multiplex PCR; in TCRdb, only in-frame clones are kept and a portion is missing. The sample holds about 45,000 clones, approximately 89% seen once. Losses at the gene ends were 6 bases for V and 4 bases for J; bases not matched to a gene: 7. Per the germline V gene, CDR1 is MNHEY and CDR2 is SVGAGI. The CDR3 covers 15 residues. This chain connects TRBV6-5 to TRBJ2-1; the match to TRBD1 covers 9 bases. This receptor was taken from a woman between 40 and 55 years old with head and neck cancer. The sequenced sample was PBMCs. The CDR3: CASSGDRGFYNEQFF. The CDR3, as DNA: TGTGCCAGCAGCGGAGACAGGGGGTTTTACAATGAGCAGTTCTTC.